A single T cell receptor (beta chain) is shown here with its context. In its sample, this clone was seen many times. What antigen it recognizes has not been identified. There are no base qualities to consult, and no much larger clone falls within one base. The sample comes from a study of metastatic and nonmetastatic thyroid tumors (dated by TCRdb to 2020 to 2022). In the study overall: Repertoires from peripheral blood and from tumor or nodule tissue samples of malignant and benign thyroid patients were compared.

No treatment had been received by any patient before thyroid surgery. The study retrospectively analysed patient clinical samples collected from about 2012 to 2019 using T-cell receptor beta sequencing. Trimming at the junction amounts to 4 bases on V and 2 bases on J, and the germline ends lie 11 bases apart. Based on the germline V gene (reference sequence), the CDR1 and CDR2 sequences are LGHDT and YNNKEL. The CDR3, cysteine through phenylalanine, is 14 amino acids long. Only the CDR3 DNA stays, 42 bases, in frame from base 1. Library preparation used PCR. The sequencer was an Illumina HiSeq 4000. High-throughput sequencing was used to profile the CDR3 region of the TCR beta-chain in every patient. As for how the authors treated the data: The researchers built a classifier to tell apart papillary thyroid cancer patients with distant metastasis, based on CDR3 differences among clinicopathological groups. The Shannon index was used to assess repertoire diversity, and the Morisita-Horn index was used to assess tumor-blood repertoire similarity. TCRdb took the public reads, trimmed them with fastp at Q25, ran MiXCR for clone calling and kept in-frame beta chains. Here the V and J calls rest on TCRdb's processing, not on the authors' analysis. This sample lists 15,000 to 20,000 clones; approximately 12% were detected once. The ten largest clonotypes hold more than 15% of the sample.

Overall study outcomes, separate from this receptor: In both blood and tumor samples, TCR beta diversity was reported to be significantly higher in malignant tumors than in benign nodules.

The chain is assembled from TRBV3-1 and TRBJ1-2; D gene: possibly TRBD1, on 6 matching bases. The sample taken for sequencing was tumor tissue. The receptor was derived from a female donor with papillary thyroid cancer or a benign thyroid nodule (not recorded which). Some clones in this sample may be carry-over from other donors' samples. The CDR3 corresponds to CASSPGQGNYGYTF. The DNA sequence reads TGTGCCAGCAGCCCCGGGCAGGGGAACTATGGCTACACCTTC. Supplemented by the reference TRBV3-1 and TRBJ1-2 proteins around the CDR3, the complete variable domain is DTAVSQTPKYLVTQMGNDKSIKCEQNLGHDTMYWYKQDSKKFLKIMFSYNNKELIINETVPNRFSPKSPDKAHLNLHINSLELGDSAVYFCASSPGQGNYGYTFGSGTRLTVV.